These 26 T cell receptor beta chains share one sample of origin, sequenced in a study of shared clonotypes between healthy human individuals. The naive CD8 population came from CD45RO-negative cells selected for CCR7, without terminally differentiated effector memory CD45RA+ cells. Generated by immunoSEQ multiplex PCR, the TCRdb table keeps only in-frame clones and is missing some. Of about 610,000 clones in the sample, approximately 96% were seen once. Material: naive CD8+ T cells sorted from blood. These receptors were obtained from a woman younger than 45 in good health.

V gene TRBV6-5 combines with J gene TRBJ1-2, with 8 bases fitting TRBD1. Germline V gene data show CDR1 as MNHEY and CDR2 as SVGAGI. The CDR3 is made up of 15 amino acids. J was trimmed by 8 bases and V by 0 bases; bases with no gene match: 8. This CDR3 is CASSYSTAGGAGYTF. The CDR3 coding sequence is TGTGCCAGCAGTTACTCGACAGCAGGGGGCGCGGGCTACACCTTC.

The chain uses TRBV27 and TRBJ2-7; D not certain. Germline V lookup: CDR1 MNHEY, CDR2 SMNVEV (reference sequence). This CDR3 has 15 amino acids. V was shortened by 0 bases and J by 3 bases, with 12 bases between the two germline ends. The CDR3 nucleotides are TGTGCCAGCAGTTTATCCGTGACCCCTATCTACGAGCAGTACTTC. It is translated as CASSLSVTPIYEQYF.

The chain joins TRBV5-8 to TRBJ1-1; the D gene is possibly TRBD1 (6 bases). This CDR3 is built from 13 residues. Trimming shortened V by 0 bases and J by 8 bases, and 11 bases separated the two germline ends. The germline V gene has CDR1 SGHTS and CDR2 YDEGEE. CDR3: CASSLVVGTEAFF. The CDR3 DNA reads as TGTGCCAGCAGCTTGGTGGTCGGGACAGAAGCTTTCTTT.

This sequence joins TRBV6-6 and TRBJ2-7; 7 positions match TRBD2. V shed 7 bases, J shed 4 bases, and the junction held 10 bases outside the gene matches. CDR3 length equals 14 residues. CDR1 and CDR2 from the germline V gene are MNHNY and SVGAGI (reference sequence). The CDR3: CASTGEGRFYEQYF. CDR3 DNA sequence: TGTGCCAGCACGGGGGAGGGCCGATTTTACGAGCAGTACTTC.

The chain uses TRBV5-6 and TRBJ1-2, with D uncertain. Trimming cost V 0 bases and J 3 bases, with 24 bases left between them. The CDR3 totals 19 residues. Germline-derived CDR1 and CDR2 are SGHDT and YYEEEE. The CDR3, as DNA: TGTGCCAGCAGCTTGGAGGGTGGAGTCTCTGCCTTTGTAGACTATGGCTACACCTTC. Translated, it gives CASSLEGGVSAFVDYGYTF. Full variable domain (outside the CDR3, taken from reference TRBV5-6 and TRBJ1-2): DAGVTQSPTHLIKTRGQQVTLRCSPKSGHDTVSWYQQALGQGPQFIFQYYEEEERQRGNFPDRFSGHQFPNYSSELNVNALLLGDSALYLCASSLEGGVSAFVDYGYTFGSGTRLTVV.

The chain links TRBV28 to TRBJ1-4; D possibly corresponds to TRBD1 (6 bases). CDR1 and CDR2 (germline): MDHEN, SYDVKM. V lost 3 bases and J lost 8, with 16 bases in between. The CDR3 spans 15 residues. CDR3 in amino acids: CASSFRLTGGEKLFF. DNA of the CDR3: TGTGCCAGCAGTTTCCGGTTGACAGGAGGGGAAAAACTGTTTTTT. Full variable domain (missing parts from reference TRBV28 and TRBJ1-4): DVKVTQSSRYLVKRTGEKVFLECVQDMDHENMFWYRQDPGLGLRLIYFSYDVKMKEKGDIPEGYSVSREKKERFSLILESASTNQTSMYLCASSFRLTGGEKLFFGSGTQLSVL.

The chain couples TRBV27 to TRBJ1-5, with 7 positions matching TRBD1. Germline V CDR1 and CDR2: MNHEY, SMNVEV (reference sequence). The trim removed 0 bases at V and 6 bases at J, leaving 5 bases unmatched. The CDR3 loop spans 15 amino acids. This chain's CDR3 is CASSLSGGNSQPQHF. Here the CDR3 DNA reads TGTGCCAGCAGTTTATCAGGGGGCAATAGTCAGCCCCAGCATTTT.

The CDR3, as DNA: TGTGCCAGTAACCAGGGACAAGACTATGGCTACACCTTC. Translation gives CASNQGQDYGYTF. V is TRBV9 and J is TRBJ1-2; D perhaps matches TRBD1 (6 bases). The CDR3 extends over 13 amino acids. Germline V gene lookup returns CDR1 SGDLS and CDR2 YYNGEE. The ends were cut back, 8 bases at V and 3 bases at J, with 14 bases in the middle.

The chain links TRBV27 to TRBJ2-1, with TRBD2 matching 11 bases. V lost 10 bases to trimming and J lost 7 bases; unmatched junction nucleotides: 12. CDR3 length: 15 amino acids. CDR1 MNHEY and CDR2 SMNVEV come from the germline V gene (reference sequence). The CDR3 DNA sequence: TGTGCCACCAGGCTCTTAGCGGGAGGGGGTAATGAGCAGTTCTTC. Its translation: CATRLLAGGGNEQFF.

CDR3 region: CASASGSGLPNNEQFF. CDR3 nucleotide sequence: TGTGCCAGCGCCTCCGGTTCGGGACTTCCCAACAATGAGCAGTTCTTC. The chain employs TRBV28 and TRBJ2-1; perhaps TRBD2 as D (6 bases). Germline V gene lookup returns CDR1 MDHEN and CDR2 SYDVKM. This CDR3 region has 16 residues. Trimming took 8 bases from V and 5 from J, leaving 22 bases between them.

V usage is TRBV7-8 and J usage is TRBJ2-7; possible D gene TRBD2, 6 bases. The CDR3 extends over 15 amino acids. Germline V gives CDR1 SGHVS, CDR2 FQNEAQ. Deletions cut 7 bases from V and 2 bases from J, with 18 bases between. The CDR3 loop reads CASTLEGGPAYEQYF. As DNA, the CDR3 is TGTGCCAGCACCCTGGAGGGCGGACCTGCCTACGAGCAGTACTTC. The variable domain in full, with the rest retrieved from reference TRBV7-8 and TRBJ2-7, is GAGVSQSPRYKVAKRGQDVALRCDPISGHVSLFWYQQALGQGPEFLTYFQNEAQLDKSGLPSDRFFAERPEGSVSTLKIQRTQQEDSAVYLCASTLEGGPAYEQYFGPGTRLTVT.

This rearrangement joins TRBV10-3 to TRBJ2-3; D is perhaps TRBD1 (7 bases). The germline CDR1 and CDR2 sequences are ENHRY and SYGVKD. The CDR3 is made up of 14 amino acids. Trimming left V 8 bases short and J 3 bases short, with 15 bases between. The CDR3 loop reads CAILDRAGTDTQYF. The CDR3 region has the DNA TGTGCCATCTTAGACAGGGCGGGGACAGATACGCAGTATTTT.

The chain joins TRBV27 to TRBJ2-3; no reliable D call. Trimming left V 6 bases short and J 0 bases short, with 13 bases between. The CDR3 is 15 residues long. Germline V gene sequence: CDR1 MNHEY, CDR2 SMNVEV (reference sequence). In nucleotides, the CDR3 is TGTGCCAGCAGCAAGACACAAATTAGCACAGATACGCAGTATTTT. It encodes CASSKTQISTDTQYF.

The chain employs TRBV6-6 and TRBJ2-7; D unresolved. V lost 4 bases, J lost 2 bases, and 12 bases lay in between. CDR1 and CDR2 from the germline V gene are MNHNY and SVGAGI (reference sequence). This CDR3 is built from 14 residues. CDR3 nucleotide sequence: TGTGCCAGCAGTTTTCAGCCAGCTGCCTACGAGCAGTACTTC. Translation: CASSFQPAAYEQYF.

The chain links TRBV6-1 to TRBJ2-2; TRBD2 is a possible D gene (5 bases). The CDR3 runs 15 residues. Between the trimmed V and J ends, which lost 0 bases and 4 bases, there was a span of 9 bases. Per the germline V gene, CDR1 is MNHNS and CDR2 is SASEGT. The CDR3 nucleotides are TGTGCCAGCAGTGAAGCGCTTCGGGGCACCGGGGAGCTGTTTTTT. It yields the protein CASSEALRGTGELFF.

As for this clone: The same CDR3 also results from other DNA sequences found in this sample. The J gene is TRBJ1-1, the V gene TRBV9; no clear D gene. The germline V gene encodes CDR1 SGDLS and CDR2 YYNGEE. V shed 0 bases and J shed 1 base, with 4 bases lying between them. The CDR3 extends over 13 amino acids. CDR3 in amino acids: CASSVGPNTEAFF. For the CDR3, the DNA is TGTGCCAGCAGCGTAGGACCGAACACTGAAGCTTTCTTT.

The chain recombines TRBV9 with TRBJ2-7; D is unclear. The ends were cut back, 3 bases at V and 5 bases at J, with 6 bases in the middle. The CDR3 is 11 amino acids. Germline CDR1 and CDR2: SGDLS and YYNGEE. CDR3 protein: CASSDLHEQYF. CDR3 in DNA: TGTGCCAGCAGCGACCTCCACGAGCAGTACTTC. Combining the CDR3 with reference TRBV9 and TRBJ2-7 gives the whole variable domain DSGVTQTPKHLITATGQRVTLRCSPRSGDLSVYWYQQSLDQGLQFLIQYYNGEERAKGNILERFSAQQFPDLHSELNLSSLELGDSALYFCASSDLHEQYFGPGTRLTVT.

CDR3 region: CASSSVPGYNEQFF. In nucleotides, the CDR3 is TGTGCCAGCAGCTCAGTACCAGGGTACAATGAGCAGTTCTTC. This chain uses TRBV27 with TRBJ2-1; tentative D call: TRBD1 (5 bases). Trimming took off 6 bases at V and 4 bases at J, with 13 bases between the two ends. The CDR3 extends over 14 amino acids. Germline lookup yields CDR1 MNHEY and CDR2 SMNVEV (reference sequence).

V and J are TRBV11-2 and TRBJ1-2; 8 nucleotides match TRBD1. CDR3 length: 15 residues. V lost 1 base, J lost 3 bases, and 4 bases stayed unmatched. CDR1 is SGHAT and CDR2 is FQNNGV in the germline V gene. CDR3 bases: TGTGCCAGCAGCTTAGTTCAGGGGGCTTACTATGGCTACACCTTC. Translated, it gives CASSLVQGAYYGYTF.

The chain is built from TRBV5-6 and TRBJ1-3; D gene unclear. The germline V and J ends were trimmed by 4 bases and 0 bases, with 8 bases remaining between them. This CDR3 region has 14 residues. The V gene's germline CDR1 is SGHDT and CDR2 YYEEEE. CDR3 coding DNA: TGTGCCAGCAGCCAAACTCCCTCTGGAAACACCATATATTTT. Protein product: CASSQTPSGNTIYF.

The CDR3 is CASSSRILNTEAFF. The CDR3 DNA reads TGTGCCAGCAGCTCTCGAATCTTGAACACTGAAGCTTTCTTT. The chain links TRBV7-2 to TRBJ1-1; no clear D gene. Trimming stripped 4 bases from V and 0 bases from J, with 9 bases between. Looked up from germline, CDR1 is SGHTA and CDR2 is FQGNSA. The CDR3 totals 14 residues.

CDR3 region: CASSWTTQETQYF. CDR3 bases: TGCGCCAGCAGCTGGACTACCCAGGAGACCCAGTACTTC. This chain connects TRBV5-1 to TRBJ2-5, with D possibly being TRBD2 (6 bases). V lost 3 bases and J lost 5, with 11 bases in between. Germline CDR1 reads SGHRS; CDR2 reads YFSETQ. This CDR3 is 13 amino acids long.

The chain combines TRBV25-1 with TRBJ2-7, with 9 bases fitting TRBD1. Losses at the gene ends were 1 base for V and 4 bases for J; bases not matched to a gene: 8. Germline V gene data show CDR1 as MGHDK and CDR2 as SYGVNS. CDR3 length: 16 residues. CDR3 sequence (DNA): TGTGCCAGCAGTGAATTTCCGGGACAGGGAGCGTACGAGCAGTACTTC. The encoded protein is CASSEFPGQGAYEQYF.

Only one count was recorded for this clone. This sequence joins TRBV27 and TRBJ2-7; TRBD1 aligns across 7 bases. Germline assignment: CDR1 MNHEY and CDR2 SMNVEV (reference sequence). The CDR3 spans 17 residues. Trimming cost V 0 bases and J 3 bases; bases outside gene matches: 11. The CDR3 coding sequence is TGTGCCAGCAGTTTATCGATGGGAACGACAGGGATCTACGAGCAGTACTTC. Residues: CASSLSMGTTGIYEQYF.

This clone was recorded once. The V call is TRBV28, the J call TRBJ2-7; D is unclear. Germline assignment: CDR1 MDHEN and CDR2 SYDVKM. This CDR3 has 13 amino acids. The V and J ends lost 4 bases and 2 bases respectively, with 9 bases between them. The CDR3 DNA reads TGTGCCAGCAGTTACTCAGATACCTACGAGCAGTACTTC. This translates into CASSYSDTYEQYF.

This clone came up once. The chain carries TRBV27 and TRBJ2-7; TRBD1 aligns across 9 bases. The V gene end was trimmed by 2 bases and the J gene end by 4 bases; junction bases not matched to a gene: 12. From germline, CDR1 is MNHEY and CDR2 SMNVEV (reference sequence). This CDR3 is 17 amino acids long. The CDR3 DNA reads as TGTGCCAGCAGTTTACCTAAAAACCGGGACAGGGTTTACGAGCAGTACTTC. This codes for CASSLPKNRDRVYEQYF.